This T cell receptor (beta chain) was recorded in a study of blood T cell repertoires in COVID-19 (dated by TCRdb to 2018 to 2020). At the level of the whole study: Samples from collaborators originated in the United States, Italy and Spain and spanned both the acute and convalescent phases of COVID-19. The samples were drawn from two sources: the first 160 participants of the ongoing ImmuneRACE study, and 1,200 or so subjects contributed by 6 global collaborators. The prospective study material was composed of cDNA or gDNA derived from T cells, B-cell-depleted T cells, or PBMCs. The repertoires were released in a freely available public database intended as a resource for research on the immune response to SARS-CoV-2. Sample metadata almost always included a de-identified subject ID, COVID-19 status, age in years and sex. Deeply sampled blood TCRbeta repertoires from subjects exposed to, actively infected with, or recovered from COVID-19 were included in the dataset. HLA class I and class II types, where available, came from metadata supplied by the sample provider rather than from assay-based typing. The investigation overall reported the following: The amount of clinical and demographic metadata varied by source and participant and was provided uncurated.

TCRbeta CDR3 regions were amplified from genomic DNA by means of the immunoSEQ Assay, a bias-controlled multiplex PCR. As for how the authors treated the data: The number of nucleated cells in each sample was estimated by amplification of reference gene primers within the assay. Sequence reads were collapsed and filtered to measure the absolute abundance of every unique TCRbeta CDR3 rearrangement. For each sample, productive Simpson clonality was calculated as the square root of Simpson's diversity index across productive rearrangements. The source is immuneACCESS, and TCRdb retained only in-frame sequences with V and J called. Part of the clones is not carried over; for the studies checked, unresolved V genes explain less than half of this, and the remainder is unexplained. That table furnishes V, J and clone size, whereas the DNA furnished D and trimming. A total of approximately 12,000 clones appear in this sample, almost 85% of them only once. 35% to 55% of the sample is taken by the ten largest.

Each collaborating institution followed its own protocols to collect whole blood in K2EDTA tubes. For TCRbeta analysis, collaborator samples were shipped as frozen whole blood, as isolated PBMCs, or as DNA extracted from either sample type. This clone was seen only once. The antigen this receptor binds is unknown. Base-call qualities are not available, and no considerably larger clone is one nucleotide away. The germline V gene (reference sequence) supplies CDR1 SGHNT and CDR2 YYREEE. Reading from cysteine to phenylalanine, the CDR3 counts 17 amino acids. Only the CDR3 DNA is retained, 51 bases long and in frame from the first base. Here V drops 6 bases and J drops 0 bases, and the junction holds 14 bases not matched to any gene.

This clonotype was obtained from a man older than 75 with acute or convalescent COVID-19. The chain joins TRBV5-4 to TRBJ1-2, and 7 junction bases match TRBD1. Sequencing used peripheral blood. The DNA sequence reads TGTGCCAGCACTGTTCGACAGGGATCATTAGCTAACTATGGCTACACCTTC. It translates as CASTVRQGSLANYGYTF.